Below, 31 T cell receptor beta chains from the same sample are listed, as sequenced in a study of cytomegalovirus exposure and HLA in healthy donors. PCR involved 60 Vbeta and 13 Jbeta primers. The data were produced by immunoSEQ multiplex PCR, yet TCRdb's version contains in-frame clones alone and is incomplete. The sample includes 100,000 to 150,000 clones, more than 60% of them seen just once. Sequencing input: PBMCs. Receptor source: a woman in her thirties or forties in good health and CMV-seropositive.

This clone was detected a few times. The rearrangement uses TRBV5-1 and TRBJ2-7; 12 bases align to TRBD2. The V segment lost 0 bases and the J segment 3 bases; nucleotides outside the gene matches: 19. Germline loops: CDR1 SGHRS, CDR2 YFSETQ. The CDR3 loop spans 21 amino acids. The CDR3 coding sequence is TGCGCCAGCAGCTTGGGACATCTAGCGGGAGGGCAGGGGACAAGAGTCTACGAGCAGTACTTC. Residues: CASSLGHLAGGQGTRVYEQYF.

The chain uses TRBV5-1 and TRBJ1-4; D is unresolved. Germline lookup yields CDR1 SGHRS and CDR2 YFSETQ. The CDR3 covers 16 residues. V gave up 0 bases and J gave up 3 bases, with 12 bases separating them. The CDR3 DNA reads TGCGCCAGCAGCTTGGTACATCGGGGTCCTAATGAAAAACTGTTTTTT. Its protein product is CASSLVHRGPNEKLFF.

J is TRBJ1-2 and V is TRBV7-3, with D hard to call. Germline V gene lookup returns CDR1 SGHTA and CDR2 FQGTGA. The V end was cut by 6 bases, the J end by 8 bases, with 19 bases between. The CDR3 is 14 residues long. CDR3 coding DNA: TGTGCCAGCAGACCGAACGACGCAAGCGGGGGCTACACCTTC. Its protein product is CASRPNDASGGYTF.

This chain connects TRBV5-4 to TRBJ2-2; 7 bases align to TRBD2. The trim removed 4 bases at V and 0 bases at J, leaving 6 bases unmatched. In germline, CDR1 is SGHNT, CDR2 YYREEE (reference sequence). This CDR3 has 16 residues. CDR3 sequence: CASSPGGPANTGELFF. The CDR3 nucleotides read TGTGCCAGCAGCCCGGGAGGCCCCGCGAACACCGGGGAGCTGTTTTTT.

The chain employs TRBV6-5 and TRBJ2-3; D gene unclear. Germline V lookup: CDR1 MNHEY, CDR2 SVGAGI. The CDR3 contains 12 residues. The germline V and J ends were trimmed by 6 bases and 6 bases, with 10 bases remaining between them. The CDR3 DNA follows: TGTGCCAGCAGGAGTGCGTGGGATACGCAGTATTTT. Translated, it gives CASRSAWDTQYF.

The chain has TRBV29-1 and TRBJ1-2, with TRBD1 matching 10 bases. The CDR3 sequence is 13 residues long. Trimming took 5 bases from V and 6 from J; bases not matched to a gene: 6. Germline V gene sequence: CDR1 SQVTM, CDR2 ANQGSEA. For the CDR3, the DNA is TGCAGCGTTATCTGGACAGGGGGAGATGGCTACACCTTC. Its translation: CSVIWTGGDGYTF.

The chain recombines TRBV4-1 with TRBJ1-2; tentatively, D is TRBD1 (5 bases). The germline gives CDR1 MGHRA, CDR2 YSYEKL. The V end was cut by 3 bases, the J end by 5 bases, with 7 bases between. The CDR3 has 12 residues. The chain's CDR3 is CASSHDSYGYTF. DNA for the CDR3: TGCGCCAGCAGCCATGACAGTTATGGCTACACCTTC.

This sequence joins TRBV11-3 and TRBJ1-1, with 8 bases identical to TRBD1. CDR1 and CDR2 from the germline V gene are SGHNT and YENEEA. The trim removed 1 base at V and 11 bases at J, leaving 21 bases unmatched. The CDR3 sequence is 18 residues long. CDR3 protein: CASSLGSARTGIAKGAFF. The CDR3 nucleotides read TGTGCCAGCAGCTTAGGGTCGGCGAGGACAGGGATCGCCAAAGGGGCTTTCTTT.

This clone turned up a few times. The rearrangement uses TRBV5-1 and TRBJ1-5, with 9 nucleotides matching TRBD1. In germline, CDR1 is SGHRS, CDR2 YFSETQ. J lost 7 bases, V lost 0 bases, and 2 bases had no gene match. This CDR3 comprises 14 residues. CDR3 protein: CASSLGQGEQPQHF. DNA of the CDR3: TGCGCCAGCAGCTTGGGACAGGGGGAACAGCCCCAGCATTTT. The full variable domain, in which reference TRBV5-1 and TRBJ1-5 provide the parts outside the CDR3, is KAGVTQTPRYLIKTRGQQVTLSCSPISGHRSVSWYQQTPGQGLQFLFEYFSETQRNKGNFPGRFSGRQFSNSRSEMNVSTLELGDSALYLCASSLGQGEQPQHFGDGTRLSIL.

In DNA form, the CDR3 reads TGTGCCAGCAGCTTATCACAGGGGGCAGATACGCAGTATTTT. Residues: CASSLSQGADTQYF. V gene TRBV7-6 combines with J gene TRBJ2-3; 8 nucleotides agree with TRBD1. Germline-derived CDR1 and CDR2 are SGHVS and FNYEAQ. The CDR3 totals 14 residues. The junction had 2 bases not matched to a gene; V was cut back by 2 bases and J by 4 bases. The full variable domain, in which reference TRBV7-6 and TRBJ2-3 provide the parts outside the CDR3, is GAGVSQSPRYKVTKRGQDVALRCDPISGHVSLYWYRQALGQGPEFLTYFNYEAQQDKSGLPNDRFSAERPEGSISTLTIQRTEQRDSAMYRCASSLSQGADTQYFGPGTRLTVL.

This sequence joins TRBV9 and TRBJ2-7; 10 bases are shared with TRBD2. This CDR3 comprises 12 residues. Germline-derived CDR1 and CDR2 are SGDLS and YYNGEE. This CDR3 is CASGRADYEQYF. DNA for the CDR3: TGTGCAAGCGGGAGGGCGGACTACGAGCAGTACTTC.

The CDR3 sequence is CASWDRDYGYTF. In DNA form, the CDR3 reads TGTGCCAGCTGGGACAGGGACTATGGCTACACCTTC. This chain links TRBV27 with TRBJ1-2, with 9 bases identical to TRBD1. Germline V gives CDR1 MNHEY, CDR2 SMNVEV (reference sequence). This CDR3 contains 12 residues. V shed 8 bases, J shed 3 bases, and the junction held 1 base outside the gene matches.

V usage is TRBV28 and J usage is TRBJ1-4, with a weak D call TRBD1 (5 bases). The germline V gene encodes CDR1 MDHEN and CDR2 SYDVKM. The CDR3 has 14 amino acids. The V end lost 6 bases, the J end lost 7 bases, and 15 bases lay between the germline ends. The CDR3: CASSSGGGVEKLFF. In DNA, the CDR3 is TGTGCCAGCAGCTCGGGGGGAGGGGTTGAAAAACTGTTTTTT.

The chain has TRBV5-6 and TRBJ1-1; D is unclear. CDR1 and CDR2 from the germline V gene are SGHDT and YYEEEE. The CDR3 has 14 residues. V shed 4 bases and J shed 2 bases, with 12 bases lying between them. The CDR3 DNA reads TGTGCCAGCAGCGGAGATACAAGAAACACTGAAGCTTTCTTT. It is translated as CASSGDTRNTEAFF.

Points on this clone: Just one base apart from a much larger clone, this may be a read error. This chain connects TRBV11-2 to TRBJ2-7; no clear D gene. The CDR3 runs to 10 residues. V was trimmed by 4 bases and J by 4 bases, leaving 2 bases between them. The germline gives CDR1 SGHAT, CDR2 FQNNGV. CDR3: CASSSYEQYF. The CDR3 DNA reads as TGTGCCAGCAGCTCTTACGAGCAGTACTTC.

The genes are TRBV7-9 and TRBJ1-5; TRBD1 agrees at 7 bases. The CDR3 runs to 16 residues. Losses at the gene ends were 3 bases for V and 6 bases for J; bases not matched to a gene: 11. The germline gives CDR1 SEHNR, CDR2 FQNEAQ (reference sequence). The DNA of the CDR3 is TGTGCCAGCAGCTTGTACTTTGGACAGGTCGCTCAGCCCCAGCATTTT. Its protein product is CASSLYFGQVAQPQHF.

J is TRBJ1-3 and V is TRBV14, with D unresolved. The germline CDR1 and CDR2 sequences are SGHDN and FVKESK. The CDR3 is 11 amino acids. Trimming cost V 7 bases and J 4 bases, with 5 bases left between them. The CDR3 DNA reads as TGTGCCAGCACGCGAGGAAACACCATATATTTT. This encodes CASTRGNTIYF.

The chain has TRBV30 and TRBJ1-6; the match to TRBD1 covers 7 bases. CDR1 and CDR2 from the germline V gene are GTSNPN and SVGIG (reference sequence). The CDR3 is 14 amino acids. With 2 bases clipped from V and 9 bases from J, the junction kept 7 bases outside the gene matches. CDR3 amino acids: CAWSRTGGGSPLHF. DNA of the CDR3: TGTGCCTGGAGTAGGACAGGCGGCGGTTCACCCCTCCACTTT.

The rearrangement uses TRBV19 and TRBJ2-1; the D is unclear. This CDR3 has 15 residues. Trimming took 10 bases from V and 0 from J, leaving 16 bases between them. Germline V CDR1 and CDR2: LNHDA, SQIVND (reference sequence). This CDR3 is CATEPSPGSYNEQFF. The CDR3 DNA is TGTGCCACGGAACCGAGCCCAGGCTCCTACAATGAGCAGTTCTTC.

The chain has TRBV2 and TRBJ2-7; 9 nucleotides match TRBD1. CDR1 and CDR2 (germline): SNHLY, FYNNEI. J gave up 3 bases and V 3 bases, and 9 bases lay outside the gene matches. There are 16 residues in the CDR3. CDR3 loop: CASSEGTGYKSYEQYF. As DNA, the CDR3 is TGTGCCAGCAGTGAGGGGACAGGGTACAAAAGCTACGAGCAGTACTTC. The entire variable domain, with the rest obtained from reference TRBV2 and TRBJ2-7, is as follows: EPEVTQTPSHQVTQMGQEVILRCVPISNHLYFYWYRQILGQKVEFLVSFYNNEISEKSEIFDDQFSVERPDGSNFTLKIRSTKLEDSAMYFCASSEGTGYKSYEQYFGPGTRLTVT.

This clone was picked up a small number of times. This chain joins TRBV7-9 and TRBJ2-5; 8 positions match TRBD2. Germline V gene sequence: CDR1 SEHNR, CDR2 FQNEAQ (reference sequence). Trimming cost V 8 bases and J 5 bases; bases outside gene matches: 13. The CDR3 runs to 15 residues. The CDR3 reads CASGKQAGAGETQYF. As DNA, the CDR3 is TGTGCCAGCGGAAAACAAGCGGGAGCAGGGGAGACCCAGTACTTC. The full variable domain, its missing parts supplied by reference TRBV7-9 and TRBJ2-5, is DTGVSQNPRHKITKRGQNVTFRCDPISEHNRLYWYRQTLGQGPEFLTYFQNEAQLEKSRLLSDRFSAERPKGSFSTLEIQRTEQGDSAMYLCASGKQAGAGETQYFGPGTRLLVL.

The V gene is TRBV6-1, the J gene TRBJ1-1; D is unresolved. CDR3 length equals 14 residues. CDR1 and CDR2 from the germline V gene are MNHNS and SASEGT. Trimming took 4 bases from V and 1 from J, leaving 10 bases between them. The DNA for the CDR3 is TGTGCCAGCAGTGTATTAGTATGGAACACTGAAGCTTTCTTT. This codes for CASSVLVWNTEAFF.

This clone was seen a few times. The V gene is TRBV28, the J gene TRBJ2-7; maybe TRBD2 (7 bases). The V gene lost 7 bases and the J gene lost 1 base, with 14 bases spanning the gap. This CDR3 spans 14 amino acids. Looked up from germline, CDR1 is MDHEN and CDR2 is SYDVKM. In DNA, the CDR3 is TGTGCCAGCACCCTCGGGGGGCTGTCCTACGAGCAGTACTTC. Translation gives CASTLGGLSYEQYF.

This clone was found a few times. This sequence joins TRBV23-1 and TRBJ2-7, with 11 nucleotides matching TRBD1. TRBV23-1 belongs to the ORF category, with a function that is uncertain. The CDR3 contains 16 residues. Trimming cost V 3 bases and J 3 bases; bases outside gene matches: 7. CDR3 nucleotides: TGCGCCAGCAGTCACCGGGACAGGGGGGGAAACTACGAGCAGTACTTC. Encoded protein: CASSHRDRGGNYEQYF.

The J gene is TRBJ1-5, the V gene TRBV19; 7 bases align to TRBD1. Per germline, CDR1 LNHDA and CDR2 SQIVND (reference sequence). The CDR3 is 15 amino acids. Trimming cost V 8 bases and J 0 bases; bases outside gene matches: 7. Written as DNA, the CDR3 is TGTGCCAGTCGCGCGACAGGGACTAGCAATCAGCCCCAGCATTTT. Protein product: CASRATGTSNQPQHF.

The chain is built from TRBV7-6 and TRBJ2-5; 7 nucleotides align to TRBD1. The CDR3 totals 18 residues. Germline V gives CDR1 SGHVS, CDR2 FNYEAQ. J lost 4 bases, V lost 1 base, and 15 bases had no gene match. This CDR3 is CASSLEDAPTGRRETQYF. The CDR3 DNA reads as TGTGCCAGCAGCTTAGAAGACGCCCCGACAGGGCGGCGAGAGACCCAGTACTTC. Full variable domain (missing parts from reference TRBV7-6 and TRBJ2-5): GAGVSQSPRYKVTKRGQDVALRCDPISGHVSLYWYRQALGQGPEFLTYFNYEAQQDKSGLPNDRFSAERPEGSISTLTIQRTEQRDSAMYRCASSLEDAPTGRRETQYFGPGTRLLVL.

V and J are TRBV10-3 and TRBJ2-7, with 11 nucleotides matching TRBD2. Per the germline V gene, CDR1 is ENHRY and CDR2 is SYGVKD. This CDR3 region has 15 residues. After removal of 6 bases from V and 5 bases from J, the junction contained 9 bases not matched to a gene. The CDR3 DNA is TGTGCCATCAGGCCATCGACTAGCGGGAAGGACGAGCAGTACTTC. Protein product: CAIRPSTSGKDEQYF.

This sequence joins TRBV5-6 and TRBJ2-5; TRBD2 agrees at 12 bases. After removal of 1 base from V and 5 bases from J, the junction contained 6 bases not matched to a gene. CDR1 SGHDT and CDR2 YYEEEE come from the germline V gene. The CDR3 extends over 16 amino acids. The DNA of the CDR3 is TGTGCCAGCAGCTTGCGGCTAGCGGGGGGGCAGGAGACCCAGTACTTC. Translating it yields CASSLRLAGGQETQYF.

This clone was detected a few times. V and J are TRBV27 and TRBJ1-5, with TRBD1 identical over 7 bases. V was pared by 5 bases and J by 3 bases, with 4 bases of the junction left unmatched. The CDR3 totals 14 residues. Germline V gives CDR1 MNHEY, CDR2 SMNVEV (reference sequence). The CDR3 here is CASSITGANQPQHF. The CDR3 bases are TGTGCCAGCAGTATAACAGGGGCCAATCAGCCCCAGCATTTT.

The V and J genes are TRBV18 and TRBJ1-1; tentatively, D is TRBD1 (6 bases). Germline assignment: CDR1 KGHSH and CDR2 LQKENI. CDR3 length: 14 residues. Deletions cut 6 bases from V and 3 bases from J, with 14 bases between. The CDR3 region is CASSLRQADTEAFF. CDR3 coding DNA: TGTGCCAGCTCGCTGCGACAGGCGGACACTGAAGCTTTCTTT.

This rearrangement joins TRBV25-1 to TRBJ2-7, with D possibly TRBD1 on 5 matching bases. Trimming removed 3 bases from V and 1 base from J, with 10 bases in between. This CDR3 is 14 amino acids long. Germline V gene lookup returns CDR1 MGHDK and CDR2 SYGVNS. The CDR3 nucleotides are TGTGCCAGCAGTGAGTCAGGGCGTTCCTACGAGCAGTACTTC. It translates to CASSESGRSYEQYF.